One sample yielded the 18 T cell receptor beta chains listed below, sequenced in a study of cytomegalovirus exposure and HLA in healthy donors. It was with 60 Vbeta and 13 Jbeta primers that the PCR ran. TCRdb's copy holds only in-frame clones and misses some; the assay was immunoSEQ multiplex PCR. The sample carries roughly 140,000 clones, over 70% recorded once. Sequencing was carried out using PBMCs. The receptors here all came from a woman in her 40s in good health and CMV-seronegative.

The chain combines TRBV21-1 with TRBJ1-5; whether TRBD1, the table's D call, matches the DNA was not checked. TRBV21-1 is shown as a pseudogene. CDR3 length: 17 amino acids. CDR3 region: CASSKALRQVINQPQHF. The CDR3 DNA follows: TGTGCCAGCAGCAAAGCGCTTCGACAGGTGATTAATCAGCCCCAGCATTTT.

V gene TRBV10-3 combines with J gene TRBJ2-5, with TRBD2 matching over 9 bases. J lost 0 bases, V lost 10 bases, and 9 bases had no gene match. The CDR3 contains 15 residues. Germline lookup yields CDR1 ENHRY and CDR2 SYGVKD. CDR3 DNA: TGTGCCACCGCTAGCGGGAACCCGTACCAAGAGACCCAGTACTTC. Its protein is CATASGNPYQETQYF.

This clone has just one count. This chain uses TRBV5-1 with TRBJ1-3, with D possibly matching TRBD1 (5 bases). The CDR3 sequence is 14 residues long. With 4 bases removed from V and 0 bases from J, the gap between germline ends came to 8 bases. From germline, CDR1 is SGHRS and CDR2 YFSETQ. CDR3 loop: CASSETGSGNTIYF. As DNA, the CDR3 is TGCGCCAGCAGCGAAACAGGCTCTGGAAACACCATATATTTT.

The rearrangement links TRBV14 to TRBJ2-1; 7 bases line up with TRBD2. Germline lookup yields CDR1 SGHDN and CDR2 FVKESK. Trimming took 4 bases from V and 10 from J; bases not matched to a gene: 7. The CDR3 has 13 residues. The CDR3 DNA reads as TGTGCCAGCAGCCCCGGGGGAGGGCCAGAGCAGTTCTTC. Its protein is CASSPGGGPEQFF.

This rearrangement joins TRBV20-1 to TRBJ1-1; no firm D call. The CDR3 contains 11 residues. In germline, CDR1 is DFQATT, CDR2 SNEGSKA (reference sequence). The germline V and J ends were trimmed by 4 bases and 4 bases, with 7 bases remaining between them. The CDR3 loop reads CSAIPFTEAFF. As DNA, the CDR3 is TGCAGTGCTATCCCGTTCACTGAAGCTTTCTTT.

This sequence joins TRBV7-9 and TRBJ2-7, with 7 bases that match TRBD2. Trimming removed 2 bases from V and 2 bases from J; junction bases left unmatched: 3. CDR1 is SEHNR, CDR2 FQNEAQ, per germline (reference sequence). The CDR3 totals 14 residues. The CDR3 coding sequence is TGTGCCAGCAGCTTAAGCCGGGGGGCCTACGAGCAGTACTTC. Translation gives CASSLSRGAYEQYF.

The chain joins TRBV6-5 to TRBJ2-4; TRBD1 matches 9 bases. There are 14 residues in the CDR3. Unmatched junction bases numbered 7, after V lost 5 bases and J lost 8 bases. Germline CDR1 is MNHEY and CDR2 is SVGAGI. The CDR3 DNA sequence: TGTGCCAGCAGTCTTGGGACAGGGAAAGACATTCAGTACTTC. Its translation is CASSLGTGKDIQYF.

This clone showed up just a few times. The chain couples TRBV11-2 to TRBJ2-7; possibly TRBD2 for D (5 bases). The CDR3 consists of 12 residues. The V end lost 4 bases, the J end lost 7 bases, and 11 bases lay between the germline ends. CDR1 is SGHAT, CDR2 FQNNGV, per germline. In nucleotides, the CDR3 is TGTGCCAGCAGCTGGGGATCGGGAGAGCAGTACTTC. Translation: CASSWGSGEQYF.

As concerns this clone: One junction end disagrees with the germline gene, perhaps due to a read error. This rearrangement joins TRBV20-1 to TRBJ1-1; weak D call: TRBD1 (6 bases). This CDR3 region has 9 residues. Germline V gene lookup returns CDR1 DFQATT and CDR2 SNEGSKA (reference sequence). The CDR3 DNA sequence: TGCAGTGCTAGTTACAGGGCGTCCTTT. As protein: CSASYRASF.

The rearrangement joins TRBV7-8 to TRBJ1-1; 7 bases are a match to TRBD1. Germline values: CDR1 SGHVS, CDR2 FQNEAQ. V trimming: 0 bases; J trimming: 8 bases; junction bases outside the gene matches: 6. This CDR3 has 14 amino acids. CDR3 DNA sequence: TGTGCCAGCAGCTTAGCCCCTACAGGGGACGAAGCTTTCTTT. It encodes CASSLAPTGDEAFF. Drawing the rest from reference TRBV7-8 and TRBJ1-1, the complete variable domain is GAGVSQSPRYKVAKRGQDVALRCDPISGHVSLFWYQQALGQGPEFLTYFQNEAQLDKSGLPSDRFFAERPEGSVSTLKIQRTQQEDSAVYLCASSLAPTGDEAFFGQGTRLTVV.

Notes on this clone: This CDR3 is missing its conserved last phenylalanine or tryptophan, likely due to a read error. It is unclear where the CDR3 begins or ends on the DNA, so no DNA is shown, and the CDR3 is as TCRdb lists it. The CDR3 reads CASSEFGQHAV. The V and J genes are TRBV6-1 and TRBJ1-6; no DNA check was done on the table's D call, TRBD1. The CDR3 contains 11 residues when both ends are counted. The germline V gene encodes CDR1 MNHNS and CDR2 SASEGT.

This sequence joins TRBV27 and TRBJ2-5; 12 bases align to TRBD2. V gave up 5 bases and J gave up 9 bases; unmatched junction bases: 10. In germline, CDR1 is MNHEY, CDR2 SMNVEV (reference sequence). The CDR3 loop spans 15 amino acids. For the CDR3, the DNA is TGTGCCAGCAGTCCCTCGACTAGCGGGGGTTGGGCCCAGTACTTC. Protein sequence: CASSPSTSGGWAQYF.

The CDR3 DNA sequence: TGTGCCAGCAGCTTGAGTGGGTCTAGCGTCTACGAGCAGTACTTC. The encoded protein is CASSLSGSSVYEQYF. The V gene is TRBV5-6, the J gene TRBJ2-7; perhaps TRBD2 as D (6 bases). The germline V and J ends were trimmed by 1 base and 3 bases, with 14 bases remaining between them. The CDR3 sequence is 15 residues long. Germline V lookup: CDR1 SGHDT, CDR2 YYEEEE.

The V call is TRBV4-1, the J call TRBJ1-4; 7 bases match TRBD1. This CDR3 contains 14 residues. The J segment lost 7 bases and the V segment lost 4 bases, leaving 6 bases of the junction unmatched. Germline CDR1 is MGHRA and CDR2 is YSYEKL. In nucleotides, the CDR3 is TGCGCCAGCAGCCCCCGACAGGGAGGTGAAAAACTGTTTTTT. As protein: CASSPRQGGEKLFF.

The rearrangement uses TRBV2 and TRBJ1-2; 9 nucleotides agree with TRBD1. CDR1 is SNHLY and CDR2 is FYNNEI in the germline V gene. The CDR3 is 13 amino acids. The V segment lost 10 bases and the J segment 9 bases; nucleotides outside the gene matches: 12. Here the CDR3 reads CANTSGTGKSYTF. CDR3 sequence (DNA): TGTGCCAATACCTCCGGGACAGGGAAGAGCTACACCTTC.

This clone turned up a few times. The rearrangement joins TRBV29-1 to TRBJ2-1; 12 bases line up with TRBD2. The J segment lost 4 bases and the V segment lost 4 bases, leaving 2 bases of the junction unmatched. The germline V gene has CDR1 SQVTM and CDR2 ANQGSEA. This CDR3 is 14 amino acids long. The CDR3 DNA sequence: TGCAGCGTTGCGGGACTAGCGGGTTACAATGAGCAGTTCTTC. Translating it yields CSVAGLAGYNEQFF.

The chain carries TRBV18 and TRBJ1-6; 9 nucleotides line up with TRBD1. With 5 bases clipped from V and 13 bases from J, the junction kept 15 bases outside the gene matches. Germline V gives CDR1 KGHSH, CDR2 LQKENI. This CDR3 contains 16 residues. DNA for the CDR3: TGTGCCAGCTCAAGGACGGACAGGGGTGGGGTTGAGCCCCTCCACTTT. Translating gives CASSRTDRGGVEPLHF.

The chain couples TRBV11-2 to TRBJ2-7; TRBD2 matches 10 bases. Germline assignment: CDR1 SGHAT and CDR2 FQNNGV. V shed 8 bases and J 3 bases; nucleotides not matched to a gene: 7. This CDR3 comprises 14 residues. CDR3: CASSLAGVYYEQYF. As DNA, the CDR3 is TGTGCCAGCTCTCTAGCGGGGGTATACTACGAGCAGTACTTC.